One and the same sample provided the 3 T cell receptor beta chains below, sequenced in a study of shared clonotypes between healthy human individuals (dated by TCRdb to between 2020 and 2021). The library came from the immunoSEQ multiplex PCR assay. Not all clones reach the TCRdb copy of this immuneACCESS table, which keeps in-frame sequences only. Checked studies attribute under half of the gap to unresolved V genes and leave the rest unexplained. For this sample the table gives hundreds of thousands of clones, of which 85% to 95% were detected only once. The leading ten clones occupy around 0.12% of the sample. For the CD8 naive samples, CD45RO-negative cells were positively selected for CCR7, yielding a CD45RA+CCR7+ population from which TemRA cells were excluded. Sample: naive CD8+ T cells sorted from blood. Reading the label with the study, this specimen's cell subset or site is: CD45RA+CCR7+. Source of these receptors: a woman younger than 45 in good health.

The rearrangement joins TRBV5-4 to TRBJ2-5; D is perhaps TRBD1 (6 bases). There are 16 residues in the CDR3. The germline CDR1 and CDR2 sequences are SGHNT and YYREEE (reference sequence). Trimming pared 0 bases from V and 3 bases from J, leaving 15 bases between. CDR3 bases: TGTGCCAGCAGCTTGGCGCTGACAGGCATAAAAGAGACCCAGTACTTC. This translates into CASSLALTGIKETQYF.

This chain's CDR3 is CASREDRGATQPQHF. CDR3 DNA: TGTGCCAGCAGAGAGGACAGGGGGGCGACTCAGCCCCAGCATTTT. The chain has TRBV2 and TRBJ1-5; 10 positions agree with TRBD1. With V trimmed by 6 bases and J by 6 bases, 8 bases remained unmatched. The CDR3 totals 15 residues. The germline V gene has CDR1 SNHLY and CDR2 FYNNEI.

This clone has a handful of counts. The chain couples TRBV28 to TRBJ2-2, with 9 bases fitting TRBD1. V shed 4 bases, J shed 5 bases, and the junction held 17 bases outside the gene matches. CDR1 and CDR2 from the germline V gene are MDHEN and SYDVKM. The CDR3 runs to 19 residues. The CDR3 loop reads CASSSLFSGTGTETGELFF. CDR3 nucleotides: TGTGCCAGCAGTTCCCTATTTTCAGGGACAGGGACGGAGACCGGGGAGCTGTTTTTT.